The entry below describes one T cell receptor beta chain. This CDR3 spans 16 amino acids. Per germline, CDR1 SGHDN and CDR2 FVKESK. V was pared by 2 bases and J by 7 bases, with 15 bases between. This record belongs to a study of blood T cell repertoires in COVID-19. TCRdb's copy holds only in-frame clones and misses some; the assay was immunoSEQ multiplex PCR. The repertoire holds 120,000 to 150,000 clones, with around 89% as singletons. Sequencing used peripheral blood. This chain joins TRBV14 and TRBJ1-6; D remains unclear. This TCR was recovered from a woman of 80 years or more with acute or convalescent COVID-19. CDR3 nucleotides: TGTGCCAGCAGCCAACTCTCGGGGTGGGAGAATTCACCCCTCCACTTT. Translation gives CASSQLSGWENSPLHF. Supplemented by reference TRBV14 and TRBJ1-6, the full variable domain reads EAGVTQFPSHSVIEKGQTVTLRCDPISGHDNLYWYRRVMGKEIKFLLHFVKESKQDESGMPNNRFLAERTGGTYSTLKVQPAELEDSGVYFCASSQLSGWENSPLHFGNGTRLTVT.